The 21 T cell receptor beta chains in this list originate from one sample, sequenced in a study of blood T cell repertoires in COVID-19. Sequenced by immunoSEQ multiplex PCR; TCRdb stores in-frame clones only, minus some. The table shows more than 110,000 clones, with 87% occurring only once. Sequenced: peripheral blood. These receptors were taken from a woman aged 40 to 55 with acute or convalescent COVID-19.

The chain employs TRBV24-1 and TRBJ2-5, with a weak D call TRBD1 (6 bases). CDR3 length: 13 amino acids. Germline V CDR1 and CDR2: KGHDR, SFDVKD. Trimming took off 4 bases at V and 5 bases at J, with 10 bases between the two ends. The CDR3 nucleotides read TGTGCCACCAGTGAGGCAGGGGCGGAGACCCAGTACTTC. This translates into CATSEAGAETQYF.

The chain joins TRBV2 to TRBJ1-1, with D unresolved. The CDR3 is 14 amino acids. Germline V gene lookup returns CDR1 SNHLY and CDR2 FYNNEI. V was clipped by 5 bases and J by 2 bases, with 12 bases between them. This CDR3 is CASSRRAYNTEAFF. Written as DNA, the CDR3 is TGTGCCAGCAGTCGGAGGGCTTATAACACTGAAGCTTTCTTT.

The CDR3 DNA follows: TGTGCCAGCAGTATGGGGGGGACTGAAGCTTTCTTT. The encoded protein is CASSMGGTEAFF. The rearrangement joins TRBV6-5 to TRBJ1-1; tentative D call: TRBD1 (5 bases). The germline V and J ends were trimmed by 5 bases and 5 bases, with 9 bases remaining between them. The CDR3 has 12 amino acids. In germline, CDR1 is MNHEY, CDR2 SVGAGI.

This rearrangement joins TRBV4-3 to TRBJ2-7; TRBD2 aligns across 14 bases. The CDR3 contains 16 residues. V lost 3 bases and J lost 2; bases outside the gene matches: 3. Germline CDR1 is LGHNA and CDR2 is YSLEER. The CDR3 here is CASSHLTSGRAYEQYF. In DNA, the CDR3 is TGCGCCAGCAGCCATCTGACTAGCGGGAGGGCCTACGAGCAGTACTTC.

This clone was observed a single time. CDR3 sequence reads: CASSTGGADTEAFF. CDR3 sequence (DNA): TGTGCCAGTAGTACCGGAGGGGCGGACACTGAAGCTTTCTTT. J is TRBJ1-1 and V is TRBV19; the D gene is possibly TRBD1 (5 bases). Between the trimmed V and J ends, which lost 4 bases and 3 bases, there was a span of 12 bases. The CDR3 length is 14 residues. Germline values: CDR1 LNHDA, CDR2 SQIVND (reference sequence).

The V call is TRBV7-2, the J call TRBJ1-3, with 8 positions matching TRBD1. CDR3 length equals 16 residues. Germline CDR1 is SGHTA and CDR2 is FQGNSA. After removal of 5 bases from V and 3 bases from J, the junction contained 9 bases not matched to a gene. The CDR3 region has the DNA TGTGCCAGCAGCCACACAGGGGGAGTTTTTGGAAACACCATATATTTT. Protein: CASSHTGGVFGNTIYF.

The chain joins TRBV7-9 to TRBJ2-2; a weak D match, TRBD1 (5 bases). This CDR3 is 13 amino acids long. Germline loops: CDR1 SEHNR, CDR2 FQNEAQ (reference sequence). The germline V and J ends were trimmed by 4 bases and 4 bases, with 7 bases remaining between them. CDR3 coding DNA: TGTGCCAGCAGCTCGCAGGGCACCGGGGAGCTGTTTTTT. Encoded protein: CASSSQGTGELFF. Drawing the rest from reference TRBV7-9 and TRBJ2-2, the complete variable domain is DTGVSQNPRHKITKRGQNVTFRCDPISEHNRLYWYRQTLGQGPEFLTYFQNEAQLEKSRLLSDRFSAERPKGSFSTLEIQRTEQGDSAMYLCASSSQGTGELFFGEGSRLTVL.

This clone was detected a few times. The chain has TRBV28 and TRBJ1-1; 8 bases line up with TRBD1. Losses at the gene ends were 4 bases for V and 6 bases for J; bases not matched to a gene: 7. The CDR3 runs to 14 residues. Germline V CDR1 and CDR2: MDHEN, SYDVKM. The CDR3 DNA sequence: TGTGCCAGCAGTTCCGGACAGGGAATCCCTGAAGCTTTCTTT. Its translation is CASSSGQGIPEAFF.

CDR3 sequence: CASSQDADSNQPQHF. Written as DNA, the CDR3 is TGCGCCAGCAGCCAAGATGCGGATAGCAATCAGCCCCAGCATTTT. The V and J genes are TRBV4-3 and TRBJ1-5; no definite D call. Germline loops: CDR1 LGHNA, CDR2 YSLEER. This CDR3 contains 15 residues. V was trimmed by 0 bases and J by 0 bases, leaving 6 bases between them.

The chain has TRBV5-1 and TRBJ2-3; D remains ambiguous. Trimming left V 0 bases short and J 3 bases short, with 8 bases between. The CDR3 contains 14 residues. Per germline, CDR1 SGHRS and CDR2 YFSETQ. CDR3: CASSLGQATDTQYF. The CDR3 DNA sequence: TGCGCCAGCAGCTTGGGACAAGCTACAGATACGCAGTATTTT.

A single count supports this clone. V gene TRBV18 combines with J gene TRBJ2-4; 7 bases align to TRBD1. CDR1 is KGHSH and CDR2 is LQKENI in the germline V gene. V trimming: 8 bases; J trimming: 0 bases; junction bases outside the gene matches: 7. The CDR3 runs 15 residues. The DNA for the CDR3 is TGTGCCAGCACAACTACAGGGGTAGCCAAAAACATTCAGTACTTC. Translated, it gives CASTTTGVAKNIQYF.

The chain is built from TRBV6-2 or TRBV6-3 and TRBJ1-2, with D unclear. Trimming left V 3 bases short and J 8 bases short, with 13 bases between. The CDR3 contains 13 residues. From germline, CDR1 is MNHEY and CDR2 SVGEGT. The CDR3 DNA reads as TGTGCCAGCAGTTATGAAGGAGAACGGGGCTACACCTTC. Amino acids: CASSYEGERGYTF.

The rearrangement uses TRBV28 and TRBJ1-2; unclear D gene. Germline-derived CDR1 and CDR2 are MDHEN and SYDVKM. Trimming removed 4 bases at V and 7 bases at J, with 4 bases between. The CDR3 extends over 10 amino acids. CDR3 DNA: TGTGCCAGCAGTTCTAGTGGCTACACCTTC. This gives the protein CASSSSGYTF.

The chain links TRBV4-1 to TRBJ2-2; D is possibly TRBD1 (5 bases). V was pared by 3 bases and J by 6 bases, with 17 bases between. The germline CDR1 and CDR2 sequences are MGHRA and YSYEKL. This CDR3 contains 16 residues. The CDR3 DNA reads as TGCGCCAGCAGCCACCCCTTAGGGGATAGGCCCGGGGAGCTGTTTTTT. As protein: CASSHPLGDRPGELFF.

The genes are TRBV19 and TRBJ1-2; tentatively, D is TRBD1 (6 bases). Germline V gene lookup returns CDR1 LNHDA and CDR2 SQIVND (reference sequence). The CDR3 covers 12 residues. V lost 4 bases, J lost 8 bases, and 11 bases lay in between. This CDR3 reads CASSSRGVGYTF. The CDR3 coding sequence is TGTGCCAGTAGTAGCAGGGGTGTGGGCTACACCTTC.

The chain employs TRBV4-1 and TRBJ1-6, with 7 bases matching TRBD1. The CDR3 is 14 residues long. Trimming at V came to 3 bases and at J to 14 bases, leaving 10 bases not matched to a gene. The germline V gene has CDR1 MGHRA and CDR2 YSYEKL. The DNA of the CDR3 is TGCGCCAGCAGCCAGTTGACGGGACAGTTCTCCCTCCACTTT. As protein: CASSQLTGQFSLHF.

The rearrangement links TRBV5-1 to TRBJ2-5; possibly TRBD1 for D (5 bases). This CDR3 contains 14 residues. V lost 7 bases to trimming and J lost 5 bases, with 18 bases between them. Germline CDR1 SGHRS, CDR2 YFSETQ. CDR3 coding DNA: TGCGCCAGCCTCGATCCCATGGGGCTTGAGACCCAGTACTTC. It yields the protein CASLDPMGLETQYF.

The gene calls are TRBV29-1 and TRBJ1-1; D remains ambiguous. The CDR3 contains 13 residues. V was cut by 3 bases and J by 3 bases, with 11 bases left in between. The germline V gene encodes CDR1 SQVTM and CDR2 ANQGSEA. The CDR3 reads CSVDRGGDTEAFF. In DNA, the CDR3 is TGCAGCGTTGATAGAGGCGGGGACACTGAAGCTTTCTTT.

This clone was picked up one time. The gene calls are TRBV30 and TRBJ1-2, with a possible D match to TRBD1 (5 bases). Germline V gene lookup returns CDR1 GTSNPN and CDR2 SVGIG (reference sequence). V was cut by 5 bases and J by 7 bases, with 14 bases left in between. The CDR3 is 12 residues long. The CDR3 loop is CAWVNPGSGYTF. CDR3 DNA sequence: TGTGCCTGGGTAAACCCAGGGTCTGGCTACACCTTC.

V and J are TRBV27 and TRBJ1-6, with D tentatively TRBD1 (5 bases). Germline-derived CDR1 and CDR2 are MNHEY and SMNVEV (reference sequence). V lost 0 bases, J lost 12 bases, and 9 bases lay in between. CDR3 length equals 13 residues. The CDR3 here is CASSLSAGLPLHF. CDR3 DNA sequence: TGTGCCAGCAGTTTATCCGCAGGGTTACCCCTCCACTTT.

CDR3 in DNA: TGTGCCAGCAGCTCGGTACAGGGGGAACACGAGCAGTACTTC. Amino acid sequence: CASSSVQGEHEQYF. The genes are TRBV5-4 and TRBJ2-7, with 8 bases aligning to TRBD1. The CDR3 is made up of 14 amino acids. The V gene's germline CDR1 is SGHNT and CDR2 YYREEE (reference sequence). V shed 3 bases and J 5 bases; nucleotides not matched to a gene: 7.